These T cell receptor beta chains were read from a single sample in a study of blood T cell repertoires in COVID-19. Sequenced by immunoSEQ multiplex PCR; TCRdb stores in-frame clones only, minus some. The table includes about 90,000 clones, around 81% detected once. The sample was peripheral blood. The receptors come from a woman in her seventies with active or convalescent COVID-19. Each CDR3 is given with its conserved first and last residue. D genes are given only for firm matches. The listing skips clone size in some rows; elsewhere it reads once, few, many or a size class.

TRBV14	TRBJ1-4	NA	TRBD1	CASSPTGATNEKLFF	TGTGCCAGCAGCCCAACAGGGGCAACTAATGAAAAACTGTTTTTT
TRBV18	TRBJ1-5	NA	TRBD1	CASSLDRDQPQHF	TGTGCCAGCTCCCTTGACAGGGATCAGCCCCAGCATTTT
TRBV7-8	TRBJ2-1	NA	TRBD1	CASSLEARQGSYEQFF	TGTGCCAGCAGCTTAGAAGCTAGACAGGGTAGCTATGAGCAGTTCTTC
TRBV11-2	TRBJ2-1	NA	TRBD2	CASSDRLAGNEQFF	TGTGCCAGCAGCGACAGACTAGCGGGGAATGAGCAGTTCTTC
TRBV5-1	TRBJ1-5	once	NA	CASSLAVNQPQHF	TGCGCCAGCAGCTTGGCGGTGAATCAGCCCCAGCATTTT
TRBV5-1	TRBJ1-1	NA	NA	CASSLDALGVNTEAFF	TGCGCCAGCAGCTTGGACGCCCTCGGGGTGAACACTGAAGCTTTCTTT
TRBV4-2	TRBJ1-2	NA	NA	CASSSSGGVYGYTF	TGTGCCAGCAGCAGCTCGGGGGGCGTCTATGGCTACACCTTC
TRBV29-1	TRBJ1-1	NA	TRBD1	CSVEAGGFPMNTEAFF	TGCAGCGTTGAGGCAGGGGGGTTCCCCATGAACACTGAAGCTTTCTTT
TRBV27	TRBJ2-7	NA	TRBD1	CATRRTGGSEQYF	TGTGCCACCCGCCGGACAGGGGGCAGCGAGCAGTACTTC
TRBV7-8	TRBJ1-1	NA	TRBD1	CASSLRAGTGDTEAFF	TGTGCCAGCAGCTTACGGGCCGGGACAGGGGACACTGAAGCTTTCTTT
TRBV2	TRBJ1-2	once	NA	CASRTGRGMRTNYGYTF	TGTGCCAGCAGGACGGGACGCGGGATGAGGACTAACTATGGCTACACCTTC
TRBV7-2	TRBJ2-1	NA	TRBD1	CASSLRGRRSYNEQFF	TGTGCCAGCAGCTTAAGGGGGCGTAGGTCCTACAATGAGCAGTTCTTC
TRBV3-1/TRBV3-2	TRBJ2-7	NA	NA	CASRRTGTRSYEQYF	TGTGCCAGCAGGCGAACCGGGACACGGTCCTACGAGCAGTACTTC
TRBV4-1	TRBJ1-2	NA	TRBD1	CASSQGLTGGGYYGYTF	TGCGCCAGCAGCCAAGGTTTAACAGGGGGCGGCTACTATGGCTACACCTTC
TRBV27	TRBJ1-4	NA	NA	CASSYRKKGQVNEKLFF	TGTGCCAGCAGTTACCGGAAAAAGGGACAAGTAAATGAAAAACTGTTTTTT
TRBV29-1	TRBJ2-3	NA	NA	CSVLTPRSAPDTQYF	TGCAGCGTTCTTACCCCCAGGTCGGCTCCAGATACGCAGTATTTT
TRBV5-4	TRBJ2-3	NA	NA	CASSPTESSTDTQYF	TGTGCCAGCAGCCCGACTGAGAGTAGCACAGATACGCAGTATTTT
TRBV11-1	TRBJ2-3	NA	NA	CASSAFRVPTDTQYF	TGTGCCAGCAGCGCCTTCCGGGTTCCCACAGATACGCAGTATTTT
TRBV5-1	TRBJ2-6	NA	TRBD1	CASSASGTGGSGANVLTF	TGCGCCAGCAGCGCTTCCGGGACAGGGGGCTCTGGGGCCAACGTCCTGACTTTC
TRBV5-4	TRBJ2-3	NA	TRBD2	CASSLAGSRGTDTQYF	TGTGCCAGCAGCTTAGCGGGGAGTAGAGGCACAGATACGCAGTATTTT
TRBV5-1	TRBJ2-5	NA	TRBD2	CASSLGTSGGVGETQYF	TGCGCCAGCAGCTTGGGAACTAGCGGGGGGGTCGGCGAGACCCAGTACTTC
TRBV7-2	TRBJ2-7	NA	NA	CASSLRAGAVEQYF	TGTGCCAGCAGCTTACGGGCAGGGGCGGTCGAGCAGTACTTC
TRBV12-3/TRBV12-4	TRBJ2-7	NA	TRBD2	CASSRTSDGEQYF	TGTGCCAGCAGTCGGACTAGCGACGGCGAGCAGTACTTC
TRBV5-6	TRBJ1-2	NA	TRBD1	CASSFLGQGAGGYTF	TGTGCCAGCAGCTTTTTAGGCCAGGGGGCAGGAGGCTACACCTTC
TRBV4-2	TRBJ1-1	NA	NA	CASSHSLGGGENTEAFF	TGTGCCAGCAGCCATTCACTCGGAGGAGGAGAAAACACTGAAGCTTTCTTT
TRBV5-4	TRBJ1-3	NA	TRBD1	CASSLGQGAGNTIYF	TGTGCCAGCAGCTTGGGACAGGGGGCTGGAAACACCATATATTTT
TRBV11-3	TRBJ1-1	once	NA	CASSLAPVTEAFF	TGTGCCAGCAGCTTAGCCCCGGTCACTGAAGCTTTCTTT
TRBV13	TRBJ2-1	NA	TRBD1	CASSFSGPFHRGTTNEQFF	TGTGCCAGCAGCTTTAGCGGCCCCTTCCACAGGGGGACAACCAATGAGCAGTTCTTC
TRBV5-5	TRBJ1-5	NA	NA	CASSLGQLNQPQHF	TGTGCCAGCAGCTTGGGACAGCTCAATCAGCCCCAGCATTTT
TRBV7-2	TRBJ2-5	NA	TRBD1	CASSLGTGRETQYF	TGTGCCAGCAGCTTAGGGACAGGTCGAGAGACCCAGTACTTC
TRBV10-3	TRBJ2-6	NA	NA	CAISEPRTGANVLTF	TGTGCCATCAGTGAACCGCGAACTGGGGCCAACGTCCTGACTTTC
TRBV5-1	TRBJ1-1	NA	NA	CASSLTARGGRNTEAFF	TGCGCCAGCAGCTTGACCGCGCGGGGGGGGCGGAACACTGAAGCTTTCTTT
TRBV18	TRBJ2-1	NA	TRBD2	CASSPLTSWDEQFF	TGTGCCAGCTCACCACTGACTAGCTGGGATGAGCAGTTCTTC
TRBV7-6	TRBJ1-3	once	NA	CASSLFAGRPSGNTIYF	TGTGCCAGCAGCTTATTTGCAGGGAGGCCGTCTGGAAACACCATATATTTT
TRBV18	TRBJ1-6	NA	NA	CASSPRTGINSPLHF	TGTGCCAGCTCACCAAGGACGGGAATTAATTCACCCCTCCACTTT
TRBV21-1	TRBJ2-2	NA	NA	CASSKAGGVAGGPEHRGAVF	TGTGCCAGCAGCAAAGCCGGTGGGGTAGCGGGGGGCCCCGAACACCGGGGAGCTGTTTTT
TRBV6-1	TRBJ1-1	NA	NA	CASSEALRERNTEAFF	TGTGCCAGCAGTGAAGCTTTAAGGGAGAGGAACACTGAAGCTTTCTTT
TRBV6-2/TRBV6-3	TRBJ1-2	NA	NA	CASSYSWDTYGYTF	TGTGCCAGCAGTTACTCCTGGGACACCTATGGCTACACCTTC
TRBV6-5	TRBJ2-1	NA	NA	CASSWGGAGNEQFF	TGTGCCAGCAGTTGGGGGGGGGCCGGAAATGAGCAGTTCTTC
TRBV29-1	TRBJ1-2	few	NA	CSVEVTPYGYTF	TGCAGCGTTGAAGTGACACCCTATGGCTACACCTTC
TRBV28	TRBJ2-1	once	NA	CASTGLRADEQFF	TGTGCCAGCACTGGGTTGAGGGCGGATGAGCAGTTCTTC
TRBV6-2/TRBV6-3	TRBJ2-1	NA	TRBD1	CASSSGGSSYNEQFF	TGTGCCAGCAGCTCAGGGGGTTCAAGCTACAATGAGCAGTTCTTC
TRBV4-1	TRBJ2-3	NA	TRBD2	CASSLRRLAGGRGTDTQYF	TGCGCCAGCAGCTTACGACGTCTAGCGGGGGGGCGGGGCACAGATACGCAGTATTTT
TRBV25-1	TRBJ2-7	NA	TRBD1	CASSEGGQGSYEQYF	TGTGCCAGCAGTGAGGGAGGACAGGGATCCTACGAGCAGTACTTC
TRBV11-1	TRBJ2-5	NA	NA	CASSLSRDQETQYF	TGTGCCAGCAGCTTATCCAGGGATCAAGAGACCCAGTACTTC
TRBV5-1	TRBJ2-2	NA	NA	CASSLRASANTGELFF	TGCGCCAGCAGCTTGCGAGCTAGCGCGAACACCGGGGAGCTGTTTTTT
TRBV7-2	TRBJ2-7	few	NA	CASSLGWAGSSEQYF	TGTGCCAGCAGCTTAGGGTGGGCAGGTAGTTCCGAGCAGTACTTC
TRBV6-6	TRBJ1-3	NA	NA	CASSFSQGNTIYF	TGTGCCAGCAGTTTCTCCCAGGGAAACACCATATATTTT
TRBV5-1	TRBJ1-1	NA	TRBD1	CASSQGQTNTEAFF	TGCGCCAGCAGCCAGGGACAGACGAACACTGAAGCTTTCTTT
TRBV2	TRBJ1-6	NA	TRBD1	CASSTRTGRNSPLHF	TGTGCCAGCAGTACCAGGACAGGGCGAAATTCACCCCTCCACTTT
TRBV7-9	TRBJ1-4	few	NA	CASSVREVANEKLFF	TGTGCCAGCAGCGTCAGGGAGGTTGCTAATGAAAAACTGTTTTTT
TRBV5-6	TRBJ2-1	NA	NA	CASSSNPKGVLANEQFF	TGTGCCAGCAGCTCGAACCCCAAGGGTGTCCTAGCGAATGAGCAGTTCTTC
TRBV6-1	TRBJ1-2	NA	TRBD1	CASRVQDRDYGYTF	TGTGCCAGCAGAGTCCAGGACAGGGACTATGGCTACACCTTC
TRBV6-2/TRBV6-3	TRBJ1-1	NA	NA	CASSYMWARNTEAFF	TGTGCCAGCAGTTACATGTGGGCGCGGAACACTGAAGCTTTCTTT
TRBV18	TRBJ1-3	once	TRBD1	CASSPRQGADGNTIYF	TGTGCCAGCTCACCAAGGCAGGGGGCGGATGGAAACACCATATATTTT
TRBV18	TRBJ2-1	NA	NA	CASSPNYPPNEQFF	TGTGCCAGCTCACCAAACTACCCCCCCAATGAGCAGTTCTTC